A selection of T cell receptor beta chains follows, all from one sample in a study of T cells in Graves' hyperthyroidism and ophthalmopathy. TCRdb recomputed calls from the multiplex PCR reads with MiXCR, one row per CDR3 protein. This table has roughly 650,000 distinct CDR3 sequences, roughly 16% appearing once. Sequenced material: blood. The receptors here all came from a middle-aged woman with Graves' ophthalmopathy. The CDR3 runs from the conserved cysteine through the conserved F or W. The D gene is left open where the match is weak. Only part of the rows carry a size: once, few, many, or a class if the clone is expanded.

DNA: TGTGCCTGGAGGGTCGGACAGGGAAATTCACCCCTCCACTTT
CDR3: CAWRVGQGNSPLHF
V: TRBV30
J: TRBJ1-6
size: many
D: TRBD1

DNA: TGCAGTGCTAGTGACGGGGTGGGCACAGATACGCAGTATTTT
CDR3: CSASDGVGTDTQYF
V: TRBV20-1
J: TRBJ2-3
size: many
D: NA

DNA: TGCAGTGCTAGAACTAGCGGGGGCAGGGAGCAGTTCTTC
CDR3: CSARTSGGREQFF
V: TRBV20-1
J: TRBJ2-1
size: NA
D: TRBD2

DNA: TGTGCCAGCAGCCTTTCTAGCGGGGGGGTTGCGGGCAATGAGCAGTTCTTC
CDR3: CASSLSSGGVAGNEQFF
V: TRBV7-3
J: TRBJ2-1
size: NA
D: TRBD2

DNA: TGTGCCAGCACCAAGGACCTTACTAATGAAAAACTGTTTTTT
CDR3: CASTKDLTNEKLFF
V: TRBV2
J: TRBJ1-4
size: many
D: NA

DNA: TGCAGTGCTAGCGGGGACAGGGGTGGCTACACCTTC
CDR3: CSASGDRGGYTF
V: TRBV20-1
J: TRBJ1-2
size: few
D: TRBD1

DNA: TGTGCCAGCAGTTTCCCCGGGAGATATACGCAGTATTTT
CDR3: CASSFPGRYTQYF
V: TRBV28
J: TRBJ2-3
size: many
D: NA

DNA: TGTGCCATCAGTGAGACCGGACTAGCGAGAGGGACAGATACGCAGTATTTT
CDR3: CAISETGLARGTDTQYF
V: TRBV10-3
J: TRBJ2-3
size: many
D: TRBD2

DNA: TGTGCCAGCAGCCCCAGTGGGCTCCCTCAGCCCCAGCATTTT
CDR3: CASSPSGLPQPQHF
V: TRBV7-9
J: TRBJ1-5
size: NA
D: NA

DNA: TGTGCCATCAGTGAGTTGACGGGGGTCAATGAGCAGTTCTTC
CDR3: CAISELTGVNEQFF
V: TRBV10-3
J: TRBJ2-1
size: many
D: NA

DNA: TGTGCCAGCAGCCCGAGACAGAGATCCATGAACACTGAAGCTTTCTTT
CDR3: CASSPRQRSMNTEAFF
V: TRBV11-2
J: TRBJ1-1
size: many
D: NA